Reported below is one TCR beta chain. Its antigen is unidentified. V shed 2 bases and J shed 2 bases, with 24 bases lying between them. This CDR3 contains 20 residues. CDR1 is MDHEN, CDR2 SYDVKM, per germline. These data come from a study of graft-versus-host responses after intestinal transplantation. For the study at large: Multivisceral, liver-intestinal, or isolated intestinal grafts went to recipients. Once they had received anti-thymocyte globulin induction, all recipients took tacrolimus and steroids for approximately 3 years.

Clones were read by immunoSEQ multiplex PCR, and TCRdb kept only the in-frame ones, dropping some. The sample carries some 70,000 clones, around 86% recorded once. Sequencing used unstimulated CD8+ T cells sorted from spleen or lymph node cells, obtained before transplant. This chain connects TRBV28 to TRBJ2-2, with D possibly TRBD1 on 5 matching bases. The TCR originated in a human donor who was the organ donor for an intestinal transplant. The CDR3 region is CASSLSQIPGLIANTGELFF. The CDR3 DNA follows: TGTGCCAGCAGTTTAAGCCAAATTCCAGGGTTAATAGCAAACACCGGGGAGCTGTTTTTT.